Listed below are T cell receptor beta chains from one sample, sequenced in a study of blood T cell repertoires in COVID-19. Method: immunoSEQ multiplex PCR; TCRdb's copy keeps in-frame clones and lacks some. The sample shows about 78,000 clones, about nine tenths of them seen only once. Sequenced input: peripheral blood. The receptors shown here come from a woman between 50 and 59 years old in a cohort sampled during active COVID-19. CDR3s leave out the opening cysteine and the closing phenylalanine or tryptophan. D genes are given only for firm matches. Size is omitted from some rows. Given values are once, few, many or a class for expanded clones.

TRBJ1-3 | . | TRBV5-1 | TRBD1 | ASSLQGAAGNTIY
TRBJ1-1 | . | TRBV6-1 | . | ASSELYSTGIRTFEAF
TRBJ2-7 | . | TRBV7-9 | TRBD2 | ASSPSRLLAGGKDEQY
TRBJ1-1 | . | TRBV15 | . | ATSRGPPGKLPQGTEAF
TRBJ2-2 | . | TRBV19 | TRBD2 | ASRGSGDTGELF
TRBJ2-7 | . | TRBV19 | . | ASSISAGQHGGQY
TRBJ2-7 | . | TRBV7-8 | TRBD2 | ASSRTSGRHEQY
TRBJ1-2 | . | TRBV28 | TRBD1 | ASSSGQGADVDGYT
TRBJ2-6 | . | TRBV11-3 | . | ASSLTGVSSGANVLT
TRBJ1-2 | once | TRBV4-2 | . | ASSQASGYT
TRBJ1-5 | . | TRBV6-6 | . | ASSRSPTDSNQPQH
TRBJ1-1 | . | TRBV18 | TRBD1 | ASSPRPGQGGNTEAF
TRBJ1-4 | . | TRBV28 | . | ASSVLGQQNEKLF
TRBJ2-7 | . | TRBV21-1 | . | ASTPAGRATYEQY
TRBJ2-3 | . | TRBV7-3 | . | ASSPTGVADTQY
TRBJ2-1 | . | TRBV6-6 | TRBD2 | ASRDTSGSPYNEQF
TRBJ2-2 | once | TRBV27 | . | ASSPRGGELF
TRBJ1-2 | . | TRBV3-1/TRBV3-2 | . | ASSQKLGIYGYT
TRBJ2-2 | . | TRBV2 | TRBD2 | ASSEEGAMGLAGELADTGELF
TRBJ2-7 | . | TRBV28 | TRBD1 | ASLGGGTGGNEQY
TRBJ1-6 | once | TRBV28 | TRBD1 | ASLPTPGTGDSPLH
TRBJ2-7 | . | TRBV18 | TRBD1 | ASSPRTGSSYEQY
TRBJ1-1 | . | TRBV7-8 | . | ASSPQIDREAF
TRBJ2-1 | . | TRBV2 | TRBD2 | ASSEETSGVNEQF
TRBJ1-6 | . | TRBV28 | . | ASTGLNSPLH
TRBJ2-1 | . | TRBV7-6 | . | ASSSNYNEQF
TRBJ1-2 | . | TRBV12-3/TRBV12-4 | . | ASSLDRWYGYT
TRBJ1-1 | once | TRBV7-3 | . | ASSPTVNTEAF
TRBJ2-4 | . | TRBV7-3 | TRBD2 | ASSPPGLAGGLGNIQY
TRBJ2-3 | . | TRBV27 | TRBD2 | ASSLRGLAGDTQY
TRBJ2-1 | . | TRBV2 | TRBD2 | ASSSAGLAGGNEQF
TRBJ1-3 | . | TRBV27 | . | ASSPWDGQGSGNTIY
TRBJ2-3 | . | TRBV13 | TRBD2 | ASSWGGADTQY
TRBJ2-7 | . | TRBV7-8 | . | ASSLAQGEQY
TRBJ2-1 | few | TRBV11-3 | . | ASSLGRGIGSSSSYNEQF
TRBJ2-1 | once | TRBV5-1 | TRBD2 | ASLAGGEGEQF
TRBJ1-2 | . | TRBV19 | . | ASSIGQGPIYGYT
TRBJ2-3 | . | TRBV27 | . | ASSLKQGTDTQY
TRBJ1-1 | . | TRBV9 | . | ASSSDMNTEAF
TRBJ2-1 | few | TRBV7-3 | TRBD2 | ASSALAGVGLESYNVQF
TRBJ1-5 | . | TRBV28 | . | ASSPGQTTGQPQH
TRBJ2-6 | . | TRBV6-6 | . | ASSYSLGAGANVLT
TRBJ2-3 | . | TRBV4-2 | TRBD2 | ASSQEGAGGTDTQY